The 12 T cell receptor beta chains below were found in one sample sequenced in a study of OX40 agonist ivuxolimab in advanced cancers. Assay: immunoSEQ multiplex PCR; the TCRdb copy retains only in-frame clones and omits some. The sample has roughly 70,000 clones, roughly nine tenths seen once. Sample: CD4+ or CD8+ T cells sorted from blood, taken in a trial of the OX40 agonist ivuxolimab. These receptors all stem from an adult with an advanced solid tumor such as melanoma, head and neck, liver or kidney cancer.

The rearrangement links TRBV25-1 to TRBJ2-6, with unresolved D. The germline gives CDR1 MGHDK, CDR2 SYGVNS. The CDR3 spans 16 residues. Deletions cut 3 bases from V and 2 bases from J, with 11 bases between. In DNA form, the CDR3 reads TGTGCCAGCAGTGATGAGGCGATAGCTGGGGCCAACGTCCTGACTTTC. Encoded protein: CASSDEAIAGANVLTF.

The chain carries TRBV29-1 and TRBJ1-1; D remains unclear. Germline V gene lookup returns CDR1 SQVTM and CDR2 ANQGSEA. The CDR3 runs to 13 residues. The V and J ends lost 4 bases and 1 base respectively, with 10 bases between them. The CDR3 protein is CSVGEHENTEAFF. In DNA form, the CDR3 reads TGCAGCGTTGGGGAACACGAGAACACTGAAGCTTTCTTT. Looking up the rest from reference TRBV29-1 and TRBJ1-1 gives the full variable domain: SAVISQKPSRDICQRGTSLTIQCQVDSQVTMMFWYRQQPGQSLTLIATANQGSEATYESGFVIDKFPISRPNLTFSTLTVSNMSPEDSSIYLCSVGEHENTEAFFGQGTRLTVV.

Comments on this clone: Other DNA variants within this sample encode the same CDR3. The CDR3 loop is CASSLWGTGANVLTF. In nucleotides, the CDR3 is TGTGCCAGCAGTTTATGGGGCACTGGGGCCAACGTCCTGACTTTC. V gene TRBV27 combines with J gene TRBJ2-6; D might be TRBD1 (5 bases). The CDR3 is 15 amino acids. Trimming stripped 1 base from V and 2 bases from J, with 6 bases between. Germline V lookup: CDR1 MNHEY, CDR2 SMNVEV (reference sequence).

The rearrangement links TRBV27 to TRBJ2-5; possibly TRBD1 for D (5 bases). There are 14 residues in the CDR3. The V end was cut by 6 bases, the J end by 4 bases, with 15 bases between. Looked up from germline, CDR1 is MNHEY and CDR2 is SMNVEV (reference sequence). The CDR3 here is CASSPTVWGETQYF. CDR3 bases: TGTGCCAGCAGCCCGACAGTTTGGGGAGAGACCCAGTACTTC.

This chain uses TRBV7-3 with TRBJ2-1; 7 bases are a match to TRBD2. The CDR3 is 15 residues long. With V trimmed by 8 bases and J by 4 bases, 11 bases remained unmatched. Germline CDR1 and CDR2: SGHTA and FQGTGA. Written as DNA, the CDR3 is TGTGCCAGCGCGGTTAGTGCGGGAGTGTACAATGAGCAGTTCTTC. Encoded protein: CASAVSAGVYNEQFF.

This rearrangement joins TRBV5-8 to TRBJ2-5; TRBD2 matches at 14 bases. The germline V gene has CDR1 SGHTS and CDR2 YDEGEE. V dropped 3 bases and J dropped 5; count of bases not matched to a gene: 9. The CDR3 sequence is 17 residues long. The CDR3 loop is CASSSRLAGGPGETQYF. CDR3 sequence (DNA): TGTGCCAGCAGCTCCAGACTAGCGGGAGGGCCCGGGGAGACCCAGTACTTC.

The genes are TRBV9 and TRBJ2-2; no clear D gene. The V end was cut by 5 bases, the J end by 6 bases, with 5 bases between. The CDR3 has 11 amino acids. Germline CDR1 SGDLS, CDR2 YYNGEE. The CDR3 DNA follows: TGTGCCAGCAGGGCCCCCGGGGAGCTGTTTTTT. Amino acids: CASRAPGELFF.

The chain's CDR3 is CASSLSASTDTQYF. For the CDR3, the DNA is TGTGCCAGCAGCCTTAGCGCGAGCACAGATACGCAGTATTTT. The V gene is TRBV7-9, the J gene TRBJ2-3; TRBD2 is a possible D gene (5 bases). The length of the CDR3 is 14 residues. CDR1 SEHNR and CDR2 FQNEAQ come from the germline V gene (reference sequence). Trimming cost V 5 bases and J 0 bases, with 9 bases left between them.

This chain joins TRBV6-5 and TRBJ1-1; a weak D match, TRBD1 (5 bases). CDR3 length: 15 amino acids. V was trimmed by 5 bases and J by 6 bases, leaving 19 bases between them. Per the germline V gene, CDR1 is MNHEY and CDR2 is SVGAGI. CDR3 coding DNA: TGTGCCAGCAGTAATCCGGGACTGCCCCGCGCTGAAGCTTTCTTT. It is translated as CASSNPGLPRAEAFF.

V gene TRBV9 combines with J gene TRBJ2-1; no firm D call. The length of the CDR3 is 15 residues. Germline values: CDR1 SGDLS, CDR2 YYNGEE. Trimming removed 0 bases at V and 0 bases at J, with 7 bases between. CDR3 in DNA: TGTGCCAGCAGCGTAGAGGGTTACTCCTACAATGAGCAGTTCTTC. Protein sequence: CASSVEGYSYNEQFF.

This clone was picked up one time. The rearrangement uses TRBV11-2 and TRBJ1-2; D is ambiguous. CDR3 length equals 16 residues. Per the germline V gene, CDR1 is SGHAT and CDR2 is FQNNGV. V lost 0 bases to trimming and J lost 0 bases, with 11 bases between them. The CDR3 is CASSLDPGPANYGYTF. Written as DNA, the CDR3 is TGTGCCAGCAGCTTAGATCCAGGTCCAGCTAACTATGGCTACACCTTC.

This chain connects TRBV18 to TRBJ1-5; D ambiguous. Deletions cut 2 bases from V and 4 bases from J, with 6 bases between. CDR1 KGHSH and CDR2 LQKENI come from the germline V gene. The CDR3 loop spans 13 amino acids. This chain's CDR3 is CASSPESNQPQHF. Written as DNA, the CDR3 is TGTGCCAGCTCACCAGAAAGTAATCAGCCCCAGCATTTT.